This is a list of T cell receptor beta chains from one sample in a study of shared clonotypes between healthy human individuals. Sequencing used immunoSEQ multiplex PCR; TCRdb keeps in-frame clones, though not all of them. Of 2 million to 3 million clones in the sample, 93% were seen once. Sequenced sample: naive CD4+ T cells from PBMCs. These receptors all stem from a man younger than 35 in good health. Some clones in this sample may be carry-over from other donors' samples. Both conserved end residues are part of each CDR3. D genes are given only for firm matches. For some rows the clone size is stated as once, few or many, or as a class when expanded; others skip it.

clone size,V gene,D gene,J gene,CDR3 DNA,CDR3 protein
.,TRBV5-1,.,TRBJ2-5,TGCGCCAGCAAACAGCCCCAAGAGACCCAGTACTTC,CASKQPQETQYF
.,TRBV9,.,TRBJ2-3,TGTGCCAGCACCCAAGGACTTACCCGGGGAGATACGCAGTATTTT,CASTQGLTRGDTQYF
.,TRBV9,.,TRBJ1-5,TGTGCCAGCAGCGCCGCCCTCAACCAGCCCCAGCATTTT,CASSAALNQPQHF
.,TRBV28,TRBD1,TRBJ2-7,TGTGCCAGCAGTTACGGGACAGGGCTCTACGAGCAGTACTTC,CASSYGTGLYEQYF
.,TRBV6-5,TRBD1,TRBJ1-6,TGTGCCAGCAACCGGGACAGGGTTTCGGATTCACCCCTCCACTTT,CASNRDRVSDSPLHF
.,TRBV5-1,.,TRBJ2-1,TGCGCCAGCAGCTCCCCCCCCGGCTACAATGAGCAGTTCTTC,CASSSPPGYNEQFF
.,TRBV18,.,TRBJ1-1,TGTGCCAGCTCACGGCTGGACACTGAAGCTTTCTTT,CASSRLDTEAFF
.,TRBV28,.,TRBJ2-3,TGTGCCAGCACCCTAAACCCCACAGATACGCAGTATTTT,CASTLNPTDTQYF
.,TRBV29-1,.,TRBJ1-1,TGCAGCGTTGCTCGGAACACTGAAGCTTTCTTT,CSVARNTEAFF
once,TRBV5-1,.,TRBJ2-1,TGCGCCAGCAGCCCGCCCTGGGGGAGCGGCAATGAGCAGTTCTTC,CASSPPWGSGNEQFF
.,TRBV5-1,TRBD2,TRBJ2-2,TGCGCCAGCAGCCCGAATAGCGGGGTGAACACCGGGGAGCTGTTTTTT,CASSPNSGVNTGELFF
.,TRBV4-1,.,TRBJ1-3,TGCGCCAGCAGCCAAGATAGGAACAGCAACTCTGGAAACACCATATATTTT,CASSQDRNSNSGNTIYF
.,TRBV18,.,TRBJ2-5,TGTGCCAGCTCACCACCGACGGTCATGCAAGAGACCCAGTACTTC,CASSPPTVMQETQYF
.,TRBV5-1,TRBD1,TRBJ2-3,TGCGCCAGCAGCTTCTGGCAGGGGGCGGCGGATACGCAGTATTTT,CASSFWQGAADTQYF
.,TRBV5-1,.,TRBJ2-2,TGCGCCAGCAGCTTGAATGTGGGTACGAACACCGGGGAGCTGTTTTTT,CASSLNVGTNTGELFF
few,TRBV18,TRBD2,TRBJ2-1,TGTGCCAGCTCACCACTCCTAGCGGGAGGTAACAATGAGCAGTTCTTC,CASSPLLAGGNNEQFF
.,TRBV6-4,.,TRBJ2-2,TGTGCCAGCAGCTCCGACTGGTTCACCGGGGAGCTGTTTTTT,CASSSDWFTGELFF
.,TRBV6-1,TRBD1,TRBJ1-2,TGTGCCAGCAGTGATGTCGGGGACAGGGCCCCTGGCTACACCTTC,CASSDVGDRAPGYTF
.,TRBV11-2,.,TRBJ1-4,TGTGCCAGCAGCTTATTTACAGTTAATGAAAAACTGTTTTTT,CASSLFTVNEKLFF
.,TRBV6-1,.,TRBJ2-7,TGTGCCAGTACCCCAGGGGCGGGCACCTCCTACGAGCAGTACTTC,CASTPGAGTSYEQYF
.,TRBV6-1,.,TRBJ2-6,TGTGCCAGCAGTGGAGCTCACTCTGGGGCCAACGTCCTGACTTTC,CASSGAHSGANVLTF
.,TRBV6-5,TRBD2,TRBJ2-7,TGTGCCAGCAATCCACCGGGGGGCTACGAGCAGTACTTC,CASNPPGGYEQYF
.,TRBV28,.,TRBJ1-2,TGTGCCAGCAGTCCCCCACAGGGAAGAGGCTACACCTTC,CASSPPQGRGYTF
.,TRBV6-1,TRBD1,TRBJ1-4,TGTGCCAGCAGTGCCCTCTCCGGGACAGTACGGGAAAAACTGTTTTTT,CASSALSGTVREKLFF
.,TRBV6-6,TRBD1,TRBJ2-7,TGTGCCAGCAGTTACATGACAGGGCCCGAGCAGTACTTC,CASSYMTGPEQYF
few,TRBV19,.,TRBJ1-2,TGTGCCAGTAGTATGGGGAATTACTATGGCTACACCTTC,CASSMGNYYGYTF
.,TRBV28,.,TRBJ1-2,TGTGCCAGCAAGTTCCCTAACTATGGCTACACCTTC,CASKFPNYGYTF
once,TRBV5-5,.,TRBJ2-1,TGTGCCAGCAGCTTGGCCCCAGACAATGAGCAGTTCTTC,CASSLAPDNEQFF
.,TRBV7-9,TRBD1,TRBJ1-2,TGTGCCAGCAGCTCTCAACAGGGGTGGAATGGCTACACCTTC,CASSSQQGWNGYTF
.,TRBV29-1,.,TRBJ1-3,TGCAGCTCCATGAGGGGAAACACCATATATTTT,CSSMRGNTIYF
.,TRBV28,TRBD2,TRBJ2-1,TGTGCCGCCCGACTAGCGGGAGGTTTCGGCAATGAGCAGTTCTTC,CAARLAGGFGNEQFF
once,TRBV7-9,TRBD1,TRBJ2-1,TGTGCCAGCAGCTTAAGGGGGCGTAACAATGAGCAGTTCTTC,CASSLRGRNNEQFF
.,TRBV5-1,.,TRBJ2-7,TGCGCCAGCAGCTTGGTGCCAGGGGTCTTCTACGAGCAGTACTTC,CASSLVPGVFYEQYF